These 23 T cell receptor beta chains came from one sample sequenced in a study of breast tumors, draining lymph nodes, adjacent tissues. TCRdb called the multiplex PCR reads again in MiXCR, with one record for every CDR3 protein. The sample carries some 66,000 distinct CDR3 sequences, around three fifths recorded once. Sequencing input: breast tumor tissue. Receptors were obtained from a female donor with breast cancer. Some clones in this sample may be carry-over from other donors' samples.

V is TRBV7-9 and J is TRBJ2-5, with D perhaps TRBD2 (6 bases). Trimming shortened V by 6 bases and J by 7 bases, and 18 bases separated the two germline ends. Per germline, CDR1 SEHNR and CDR2 FQNEAQ (reference sequence). This CDR3 contains 14 residues. CDR3 DNA: TGTGCCAGCAGTCCTACCCGGGAGTCGGGGACCCAGTACTTC. This encodes CASSPTRESGTQYF.

The chain carries TRBV3-1 and TRBJ2-7; the match to TRBD1 covers 8 bases. Trimming cost V 1 base and J 2 bases; bases outside gene matches: 4. Germline V CDR1 and CDR2: LGHDT, YNNKEL (reference sequence). This CDR3 has 15 residues. CDR3 in amino acids: CASSQGSGGAYEQYF. As DNA, the CDR3 is TGTGCCAGCAGCCAAGGTTCAGGGGGCGCCTACGAGCAGTACTTC.

This clonotype occurred many times. The CDR3 protein is CSVKPADQPQHF. Here the CDR3 DNA reads TGCAGTGTAAAGCCGGCAGATCAGCCCCAGCATTTT. This chain uses TRBV20-1 with TRBJ1-5; D is unclear. There are 12 residues in the CDR3. Germline V CDR1 and CDR2: DFQATT, SNEGSKA (reference sequence). Trimming pared 7 bases from V and 5 bases from J, leaving 12 bases between.

Regarding this clonotype: Likely a read error: the CDR3 ends without its conserved phenylalanine or tryptophan. It is unclear where the CDR3 begins or ends on the DNA, so no DNA is shown, and the CDR3 is as TCRdb lists it. The chain recombines TRBV20-1 with TRBJ1-4. CDR1 and CDR2 (germline): DFQATT, SNEGSKA (reference sequence). Both ends counted, the CDR3 spans 9 residues. The CDR3 sequence is CSARNPGTS.

Concerning this clonotype itself: The CDR3 carries no conserved terminal phenylalanine or tryptophan, so it likely arises from a read error. Here the CDR3 DNA reads TGTGCCAGCAGTACGGGACAGACAGAGACCCAGTACTCC. Protein sequence: CASSTGQTETQYS. The chain joins TRBV9 to TRBJ2-5; 7 bases match TRBD1. CDR1 and CDR2 (germline): SGDLS, YYNGEE. The CDR3 extends over 13 amino acids. The V and J ends lost 5 bases and 4 bases, in that order; junction bases with no gene match: 5.

The sample holds a few counts of this clonotype. A read error may explain this, as a much larger clone is one base away. This chain uses TRBV9 with TRBJ2-1, with 10 nucleotides matching TRBD2. J gave up 5 bases and V 0 bases, and 14 bases lay outside the gene matches. The CDR3 has 19 amino acids. The V gene's germline CDR1 is SGDLS and CDR2 YYNGEE. CDR3 sequence reads: CASSVAGERGGLPNNEQFF. The CDR3, as DNA: TGTGCCAGCAGCGTAGCGGGGGAGCGGGGGGGGCTACCGAACAATGAGCAGTTCTTC.

This chain connects TRBV7-9 to TRBJ1-5, with no clear D. The CDR3 is 14 residues long. Trimming took 1 base from V and 10 from J, leaving 14 bases between them. The V gene's germline CDR1 is SEHNR and CDR2 FQNEAQ (reference sequence). The CDR3 DNA reads as TGTGCCAGCAGCTTAGATTCTCCCACGGTTCCCCAGCATTTT. This codes for CASSLDSPTVPQHF.

Of note for this clonotype: A much larger clone lies one base from this, so it may be a read error. J is TRBJ2-1 and V is TRBV6-2 or TRBV6-3; possible D gene TRBD2, 5 bases. This CDR3 region has 13 residues. Trimming cost V 5 bases and J 10 bases, with 15 bases left between them. Germline lookup yields CDR1 MNHEY and CDR2 SVGEGT. The CDR3 loop is CASSHWVGVEQFF. CDR3 nucleotide sequence: TGTGCCAGCAGTCACTGGGTCGGGGTCGAGCAGTTCTTC.

With regard to this clonotype: Lacking the conserved final phenylalanine or tryptophan, this CDR3 likely reflects a read error. The chain couples TRBV19 to TRBJ2-1; possibly TRBD2 for D (7 bases). This CDR3 is built from 16 residues. The germline V and J ends were trimmed by 8 bases and 9 bases, with 26 bases remaining between them. Germline V lookup: CDR1 LNHDA, CDR2 SQIVND (reference sequence). The CDR3 DNA is TGTGCCAGTGCCCCGGGCCCCCGGGGGGCCGTTGGTGAGCAGTTCTCC. Translating it yields CASAPGPRGAVGEQFS.

This clonotype was recorded many times. V and J are TRBV30 and TRBJ2-7, with unresolved D. The CDR3 runs to 13 residues. Trimming pared 3 bases from V and 6 bases from J, leaving 15 bases between. Germline lookup yields CDR1 GTSNPN and CDR2 SVGIG (reference sequence). The CDR3 region is CAWRRTGSSEQYF. The CDR3 DNA reads as TGTGCCTGGAGGCGGACGGGCTCGAGCGAGCAGTACTTC. Complete variable domain (other parts from reference TRBV30 and TRBJ2-7): SQTIHQWPATLVQPVGSPLSLECTVEGTSNPNLYWYRQAAGRGLQLLFYSVGIGQISSEVPQNLSASRPQDRQFILSSKKLLLSDSGFYLCAWRRTGSSEQYFGPGTRLTVT.

The chain has TRBV6-1 and TRBJ2-5, with D unresolved. V lost 6 bases and J lost 3, with 14 bases in between. Germline V gene data show CDR1 as MNHNS and CDR2 as SASEGT. The CDR3 spans 14 residues. CDR3 DNA: TGTGCCAGCAGAACGGGTGACCTTAAAGAGACCCAGTACTTC. Its protein product is CASRTGDLKETQYF.

This clonotype has more than one count but fewer than ten. V and J are TRBV5-1 and TRBJ2-3; possibly TRBD1 for D (5 bases). The CDR3 is 15 residues long. The germline V gene has CDR1 SGHRS and CDR2 YFSETQ. Trimming took 5 bases from V and 3 from J, leaving 16 bases between them. As DNA, the CDR3 is TGCGCCAGCAGATTAGGGGCCTTTGGGACAGATACGCAGTATTTT. Amino acid sequence: CASRLGAFGTDTQYF.

This clonotype was recorded once. The V and J genes are TRBV25-1 and TRBJ2-7; tentatively, D is TRBD1 (7 bases). CDR1 is MGHDK, CDR2 SYGVNS, per germline. The V end lost 1 base, the J end lost 7 bases, and 14 bases lay between the germline ends. The CDR3 is 14 amino acids. CDR3 nucleotides: TGTGCCAGCAGTGAATCCGGTCAGGGGGGTGAGCAGTACTTC. It yields the protein CASSESGQGGEQYF.

A word on this clonotype: In this CDR3 the conserved last residue, phenylalanine or tryptophan, is missing, so a read error is likely. V and J are TRBV6-2 or TRBV6-3 and TRBJ2-5; 14 bases match TRBD2. Per germline, CDR1 MNHEY and CDR2 SVGEGT. This CDR3 is 15 amino acids long. J was trimmed by 4 bases and V by 5 bases; bases with no gene match: 3. CDR3 DNA sequence: TGTGCCAGCAGTCTGGGGACTAGCGGGGGAGAGACCCAGTACCTC. This codes for CASSLGTSGGETQYL.

The chain links TRBV20-1 to TRBJ2-7; 11 nucleotides align to TRBD2. The junction had 9 bases not matched to a gene; V was cut back by 3 bases and J by 8 bases. In germline, CDR1 is DFQATT, CDR2 SNEGSKA (reference sequence). The CDR3 sequence is 14 residues long. Here the CDR3 DNA reads TGCAGTGCTAGCCCCCGGCTAGCGGGAGGCAAGCAGTACTTC. This gives the protein CSASPRLAGGKQYF.

This clonotype was picked up many times. The V and J genes are TRBV20-1 and TRBJ1-2, with 10 positions matching TRBD1. In germline, CDR1 is DFQATT, CDR2 SNEGSKA (reference sequence). This CDR3 region has 13 residues. V lost 1 base and J lost 6; bases outside the gene matches: 2. CDR3 region: CSARVTGGDGYTF. CDR3 nucleotide sequence: TGCAGTGCTAGAGTGACAGGGGGCGATGGCTACACCTTC.

This clonotype was picked up a small number of times. CDR3 region: CASSYGGGHLAKNIQYF. As DNA, the CDR3 is TGTGCCAGCAGTTACGGAGGAGGTCACCTAGCCAAAAACATTCAGTACTTC. The chain joins TRBV6-6 to TRBJ2-4, with D tentatively TRBD2 (5 bases). The germline CDR1 and CDR2 sequences are MNHNY and SVGAGI (reference sequence). This CDR3 is built from 17 residues. The V end was cut by 2 bases, the J end by 0 bases, with 14 bases between.

The chain recombines TRBV5-6 with TRBJ2-5, with 8 bases lining up with TRBD1. The CDR3 is 15 residues long. V was pared by 2 bases and J by 0 bases, with 3 bases of the junction left unmatched. The germline V gene encodes CDR1 SGHDT and CDR2 YYEEEE. The CDR3 DNA is TGTGCCAGCAGCTTTGGACAGGGTTACCAAGAGACCCAGTACTTC. As protein: CASSFGQGYQETQYF.

The sample holds a few counts of this clonotype. This rearrangement joins TRBV13 to TRBJ1-2; TRBD1 matches at 8 bases. Germline CDR1 is PRHDT and CDR2 is FYEKMQ (reference sequence). This CDR3 is 13 amino acids long. J was trimmed by 13 bases and V by 5 bases; bases with no gene match: 12. The CDR3 loop reads CASSPPGQGVPTF. In nucleotides, the CDR3 is TGTGCCAGCAGCCCACCTGGACAGGGCGTTCCCACCTTC.

This clonotype came up once. The V call is TRBV10-3, the J call TRBJ2-5; weak D call: TRBD2 (5 bases). This CDR3 spans 16 amino acids. Germline loops: CDR1 ENHRY, CDR2 SYGVKD. Trimming stripped 2 bases from V and 5 bases from J, with 18 bases between. Here the CDR3 DNA reads TGTGCCATCAGTGAGGGACTTGGAAGTGTTGGGGAGACCCAGTACTTC. Translating gives CAISEGLGSVGETQYF.

The chain recombines TRBV5-1 with TRBJ2-1; TRBD1 agrees at 9 bases. The junction had 8 bases not matched to a gene; V was cut back by 4 bases and J by 9 bases. The CDR3 contains 14 residues. Germline V gives CDR1 SGHRS, CDR2 YFSETQ. The CDR3 region is CASSVGQGMSEQFF. For the CDR3, the DNA is TGCGCCAGCAGCGTGGGACAGGGAATGAGTGAGCAGTTCTTC.

The CDR3 is CASSLVAGGKNEQFF. The CDR3 nucleotides read TGCGCCAGCAGCTTGGTCGCGGGGGGGAAAAATGAGCAGTTCTTC. The chain is built from TRBV5-1 and TRBJ2-1; 9 nucleotides agree with TRBD2. The V gene's germline CDR1 is SGHRS and CDR2 YFSETQ. J lost 7 bases, V lost 0 bases, and 5 bases had no gene match. The CDR3 totals 15 residues.

CDR3 sequence (DNA): TGTGCCAGCAGTTACCCTTACGGACCTAGCAGGACAGATACGCAGTATTTT. Residues: CASSYPYGPSRTDTQYF. The rearrangement links TRBV6-2 or TRBV6-3 to TRBJ2-3; tentative D call: TRBD2 (5 bases). The CDR3 runs 17 residues. Germline V gene sequence: CDR1 MNHEY, CDR2 SVGEGT. V lost 2 bases and J 3 bases, leaving 18 bases between the germline ends.